The present entry profiles one T cell receptor beta chain with its context. The source of the sample is a study of blood T cell repertoires in COVID-19. Study-level information: Spain, Italy and the United States supplied samples that represented acute and convalescent COVID-19.

Germline loops: CDR1 SGHTS, CDR2 YDEGEE. The CDR3 runs 14 residues. Source study methods: Nucleated cell counts were estimated from reference gene primer amplification. TCRdb's table, derived via immunoSEQ multiplex PCR, lists solely in-frame clones and lacks some. The V and J calls and clone size were taken over from that table, and D and trimming were inferred from the DNA. In the table there are under 95,000 clones, 79% of which are singletons. The sample consisted of peripheral blood. This sequence was found in a man aged 60 to 75 with active or convalescent COVID-19. The V gene is TRBV5-8, the J gene TRBJ1-3; 8 bases agree with TRBD1. The CDR3 loop is CAPAGGALRNTIYF. CDR3 bases: TGTGCTCCCGCAGGGGGCGCGTTGAGAAACACCATATATTTT.